Each of the 17 T cell receptor beta chains below was sequenced from the same sample in a study of CD4 T cell repertoires in COVID-19 (dated by TCRdb to the early 2020s). Uncultured memory T cell samples were sequenced directly after ex vivo isolation. The receptor library was made with the immunoSEQ multiplex PCR assay. The clones in this table, taken by TCRdb from immuneACCESS, are in-frame only. Not every clone is retained; where verified, under half of the shortfall comes from an unresolved V gene, and the cause of the rest is unknown. Across this sample there are 20,000 or so clones, with over 90% seen only once. The ten most abundant clones make up 0.66% of the sample. The sample in question was circulating follicular helper CD4+ T cells (cTfh) from blood, obtained before the COVID-19 pandemic. This specimen's cell subset or site label, interpreted: circulating T follicular helper cells. All receptors derive from a human donor who had COVID-19.

The gene calls are TRBV27 and TRBJ1-2; 11 bases align to TRBD1. Germline CDR1 is MNHEY and CDR2 is SMNVEV (reference sequence). V shed 1 base and J 7 bases; nucleotides not matched to a gene: 5. The CDR3 runs to 15 residues. CDR3 DNA sequence: TGTGCCAGCAGTTTATGGGGACAGGGGGGATCTGGCTACACCTTC. Its translation: CASSLWGQGGSGYTF.

In its sample, this clone was seen once. CDR3 sequence reads: CASFPDGGANSPLHF. The CDR3 DNA reads TGTGCCAGCTTCCCTGACGGCGGGGCAAATTCACCCCTCCACTTT. V usage is TRBV2 and J usage is TRBJ1-6; D might be TRBD1 (5 bases). Per germline, CDR1 SNHLY and CDR2 FYNNEI. CDR3 length equals 15 residues. The ends were cut back, 8 bases at V and 7 bases at J, with 18 bases in the middle.

The chain has TRBV13 and TRBJ2-2; 10 nucleotides align to TRBD2. This CDR3 contains 17 residues. Germline V CDR1 and CDR2: PRHDT, FYEKMQ (reference sequence). Trimming removed 2 bases from V and 5 bases from J; junction bases left unmatched: 8. The CDR3 is CASSLWGLAGVTGELFF. CDR3 coding DNA: TGTGCCAGCAGCTTATGGGGGCTAGCGGGAGTGACCGGGGAGCTGTTTTTT.

V usage is TRBV7-8 and J usage is TRBJ1-1, with 9 nucleotides matching TRBD1. CDR1 SGHVS and CDR2 FQNEAQ come from the germline V gene. The CDR3 is 15 amino acids. The junction had 7 bases not matched to a gene; V was cut back by 3 bases and J by 5 bases. CDR3 sequence: CASSFGTGQRTEAFF. CDR3 bases: TGTGCCAGCAGCTTTGGGACAGGGCAGAGGACTGAAGCTTTCTTT.

The rearrangement uses TRBV19 and TRBJ2-7, with D unclear. The germline V gene encodes CDR1 LNHDA and CDR2 SQIVND (reference sequence). CDR3 length: 13 residues. V was shortened by 10 bases and J by 4 bases, with 17 bases between the two germline ends. The DNA of the CDR3 is TGTGCCACCGCGGTCGGTGCCGGTTACGAGCAGTACTTC. It encodes CATAVGAGYEQYF.

This chain links TRBV5-6 with TRBJ1-5; 9 bases match TRBD1. Germline CDR1 and CDR2: SGHDT and YYEEEE. V trimming: 6 bases; J trimming: 3 bases; junction bases outside the gene matches: 7. The CDR3 has 15 residues. The CDR3 is CASNRWDRANQPQHF. The CDR3 DNA sequence: TGTGCCAGCAACCGGTGGGACAGGGCCAATCAGCCCCAGCATTTT.

The rearrangement links TRBV5-1 to TRBJ2-7; 7 nucleotides agree with TRBD2. The CDR3 contains 15 residues. The ends lost 1 base at V and 0 bases at J; junction bases unmatched: 4. Looked up from germline, CDR1 is SGHRS and CDR2 is YFSETQ. The CDR3 sequence is CASSLSGGSSYEQYF. In DNA, the CDR3 is TGCGCCAGCAGCTTGAGTGGCGGGAGCTCCTACGAGCAGTACTTC.

The chain employs TRBV6-5 and TRBJ2-4; maybe TRBD1 (5 bases). Germline CDR1 and CDR2: MNHEY and SVGAGI. Trimming took 6 bases from V and 0 from J, leaving 12 bases between them. The CDR3 covers 15 residues. The CDR3 DNA follows: TGTGCCAGCAGCACAGGCGACAGAGCCAAAAACATTCAGTACTTC. Translating gives CASSTGDRAKNIQYF.

CDR3 in DNA: TGTGCCAGCAGTGCGGGGGGGACTAACTATGGCTACACCTTC. Encoded protein: CASSAGGTNYGYTF. The chain has TRBV2 and TRBJ1-2; D might be TRBD1 (5 bases). The V and J ends lost 4 bases and 0 bases respectively, with 9 bases between them. Germline V gives CDR1 SNHLY, CDR2 FYNNEI. The CDR3 runs 14 residues.

J is TRBJ2-1 and V is TRBV29-1, with TRBD2 identical over 7 bases. The CDR3 spans 12 residues. Trimming cost V 6 bases and J 9 bases; bases outside gene matches: 8. CDR1 SQVTM and CDR2 ANQGSEA come from the germline V gene. DNA of the CDR3: TGCAGCGTGCGTCAGGGAGGGACTGAGCAGTTCTTC. Translated, it gives CSVRQGGTEQFF.

J is TRBJ2-7 and V is TRBV19; 11 positions agree with TRBD1. The CDR3 runs to 15 residues. The germline V gene has CDR1 LNHDA and CDR2 SQIVND (reference sequence). Trimming at V came to 6 bases and at J to 0 bases, leaving 4 bases not matched to a gene. CDR3 bases: TGTGCCAGTAGAACCGGGACAGGGGGCTCCTACGAGCAGTACTTC. It translates to CASRTGTGGSYEQYF. Full variable domain (rest looked up from reference TRBV19 and TRBJ2-7): DGGITQSPKYLFRKEGQNVTLSCEQNLNHDAMYWYRQDPGQGLRLIYYSQIVNDFQKGDIAEGYSVSREKKESFPLTVTSAQKNPTAFYLCASRTGTGGSYEQYFGPGTRLTVT.

The V gene is TRBV19, the J gene TRBJ1-5, with 9 bases matching TRBD1. Germline trimming cut 6 bases from V and 4 bases from J; bases unmatched to any gene: 7. This CDR3 contains 15 residues. Germline V gene data show CDR1 as LNHDA and CDR2 as SQIVND (reference sequence). CDR3 coding DNA: TGTGCCAGTAGCCCCGGACAGGGGAGGAATCAGCCCCAGCATTTT. Translating gives CASSPGQGRNQPQHF.

The rearrangement joins TRBV12-5 to TRBJ2-7; 8 bases are shared with TRBD1. The V segment lost 5 bases and the J segment 2 bases; nucleotides outside the gene matches: 8. The CDR3 runs 15 residues. CDR1 and CDR2 from the germline V gene are LGHNT and FRNRAP. CDR3 sequence reads: CASGPGTGGTYEQYF. The CDR3 DNA follows: TGTGCTAGTGGTCCCGGGACAGGCGGAACCTACGAGCAGTACTTC.

The gene calls are TRBV7-3 and TRBJ2-5, with D tentatively TRBD2 (6 bases). The CDR3 has 13 amino acids. The germline V gene encodes CDR1 SGHTA and CDR2 FQGTGA. V gave up 5 bases and J gave up 5 bases, with 12 bases separating them. The CDR3 protein is CASSRAREETQYF. The CDR3, as DNA: TGTGCCAGCAGCCGTGCTCGGGAGGAGACCCAGTACTTC.

The chain recombines TRBV6-1 with TRBJ1-5; D unclear. V lost 2 bases to trimming and J lost 2 bases, with 13 bases between them. From germline, CDR1 is MNHNS and CDR2 SASEGT. This CDR3 has 16 amino acids. CDR3 DNA: TGTGCCAGCAGTGAATGGAGGGAGTCGCGCAATCAGCCCCAGCATTTT. As protein: CASSEWRESRNQPQHF.

In its sample, this clone was seen once. The chain links TRBV4-1 to TRBJ2-3; D is unresolved. V shed 2 bases and J shed 3 bases, with 18 bases lying between them. The germline CDR1 and CDR2 sequences are MGHRA and YSYEKL. The CDR3 runs 17 residues. As DNA, the CDR3 is TGCGCCAGCAGCCAAACTCATCCCCCCTCCCGAACAGATACGCAGTATTTT. As protein: CASSQTHPPSRTDTQYF.

The chain couples TRBV2 to TRBJ1-6; TRBD1 aligns across 9 bases. Per germline, CDR1 SNHLY and CDR2 FYNNEI. The junction had 9 bases not matched to a gene; V was cut back by 8 bases and J by 7 bases. This CDR3 has 15 residues. CDR3 coding DNA: TGTGCCAGCTCTTACTCGGGACAGGGAAATTCACCCCTCCACTTT. Translated: CASSYSGQGNSPLHF.